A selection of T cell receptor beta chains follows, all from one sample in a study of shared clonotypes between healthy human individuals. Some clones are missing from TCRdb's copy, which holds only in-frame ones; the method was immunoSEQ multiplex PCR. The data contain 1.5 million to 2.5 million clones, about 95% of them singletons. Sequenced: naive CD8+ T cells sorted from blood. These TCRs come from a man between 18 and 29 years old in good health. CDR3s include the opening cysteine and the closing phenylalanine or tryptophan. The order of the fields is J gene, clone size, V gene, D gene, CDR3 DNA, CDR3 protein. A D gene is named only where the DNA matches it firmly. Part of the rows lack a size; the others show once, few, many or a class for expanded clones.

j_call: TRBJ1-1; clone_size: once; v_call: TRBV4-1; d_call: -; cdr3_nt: TGCGCCAGCAGCCAAGAAGAGGGTTTGAACACTGAAGCTTTCTTT; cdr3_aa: CASSQEEGLNTEAFF
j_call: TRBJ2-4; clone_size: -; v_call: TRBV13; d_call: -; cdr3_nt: TGTGCCAGCAGCTCTTGGACAGACCTAGCCAAAAACATTCAGTACTTC; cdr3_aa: CASSSWTDLAKNIQYF
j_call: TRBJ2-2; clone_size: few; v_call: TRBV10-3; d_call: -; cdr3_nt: TGTGCCATCAGACAGGGATCCGGGGAGCTGTTTTTT; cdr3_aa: CAIRQGSGELFF
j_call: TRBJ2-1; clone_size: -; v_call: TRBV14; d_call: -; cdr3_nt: TGTGCCAGCAGCCAAGATCTGGGACCCTTAGCCTACAATGAGCAGTTCTTC; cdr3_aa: CASSQDLGPLAYNEQFF
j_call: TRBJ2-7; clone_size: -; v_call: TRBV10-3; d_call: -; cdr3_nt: TGTGCCAGCGCCGGCGAGGCCTACGAGCAGTACTTC; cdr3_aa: CASAGEAYEQYF
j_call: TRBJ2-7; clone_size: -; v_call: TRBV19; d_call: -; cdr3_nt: TGTGCCAGTAGTATTTCGGCAGGGGAGAGCGACGAGCAGTACTTC; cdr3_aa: CASSISAGESDEQYF
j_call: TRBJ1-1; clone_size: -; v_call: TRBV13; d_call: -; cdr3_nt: TGTGCCAGCAGCCCACCGGGGGGGATCGGTGAAGCTTTCTTT; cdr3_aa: CASSPPGGIGEAFF
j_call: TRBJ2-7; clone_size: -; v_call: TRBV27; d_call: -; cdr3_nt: TGTGCCAGCAGGGCAGGGTCGTACGAGCAGTACTTC; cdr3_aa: CASRAGSYEQYF
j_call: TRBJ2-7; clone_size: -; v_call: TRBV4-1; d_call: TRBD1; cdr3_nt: TGCGCCAGCAGCCACCAGGGGGCCGGCGAGCAGTACTTT; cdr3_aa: CASSHQGAGEQYF
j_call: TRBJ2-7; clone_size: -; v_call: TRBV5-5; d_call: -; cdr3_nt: TGTGCCAGCAGCTTGGCGGGGACCTACGAGCAGTACTTC; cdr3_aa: CASSLAGTYEQYF
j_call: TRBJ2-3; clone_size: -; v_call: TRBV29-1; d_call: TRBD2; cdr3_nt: TGCAGCGTCGATAGACTAGCGGGTGTGGCAGATACGCAGTATTTT; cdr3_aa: CSVDRLAGVADTQYF
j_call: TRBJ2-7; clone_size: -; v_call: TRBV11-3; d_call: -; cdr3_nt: TGTGCCAGCAGCGCGGGGACAGACTACGAGCAGTACTTC; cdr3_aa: CASSAGTDYEQYF
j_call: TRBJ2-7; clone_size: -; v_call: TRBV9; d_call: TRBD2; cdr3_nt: TGTGCCAGCAGCCGGAGCGGGACCTTATCGGACGAGCAGTACTTC; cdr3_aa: CASSRSGTLSDEQYF
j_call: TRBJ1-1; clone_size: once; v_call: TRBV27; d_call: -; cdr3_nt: TGTGCCAGCAGGCCAAATATGAACACTGAAGCTTTCTTT; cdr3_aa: CASRPNMNTEAFF
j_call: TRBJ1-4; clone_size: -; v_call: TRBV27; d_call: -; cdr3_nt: TGTGCCAGCAGTTTATCGGGTGAAAAACTGTTTTTT; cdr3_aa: CASSLSGEKLFF
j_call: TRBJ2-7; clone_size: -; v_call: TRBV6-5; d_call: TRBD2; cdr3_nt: TGTGCCAGCAGTTACTCGGCGGGGGCCTACGAGCAGTACTTC; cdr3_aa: CASSYSAGAYEQYF
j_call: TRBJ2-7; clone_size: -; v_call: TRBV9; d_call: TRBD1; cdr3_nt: TGTGCCAGCAGCGTGACGACAGGGAGCTACGAGCAGTACTTC; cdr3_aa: CASSVTTGSYEQYF
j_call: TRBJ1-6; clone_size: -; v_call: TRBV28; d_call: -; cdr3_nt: TGTGCCAGCAGTTTATCAGCCGGGTTTTCACCCCTCCACTTT; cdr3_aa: CASSLSAGFSPLHF
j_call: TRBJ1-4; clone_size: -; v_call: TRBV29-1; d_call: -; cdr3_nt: TGCAGCGTTGAAGCTGCAGGATCTAATGAAAAACTGTTTTTT; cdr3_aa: CSVEAAGSNEKLFF
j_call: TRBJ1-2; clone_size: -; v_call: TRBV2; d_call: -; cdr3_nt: TGTGCCAGCAGTGAAGCGGGCAGACCTAACTATGGCTACACCTTC; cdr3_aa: CASSEAGRPNYGYTF
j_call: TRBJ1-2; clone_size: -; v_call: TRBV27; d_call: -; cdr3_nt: TGTGCCAGCAGTTCGAGTATTGGGGACTATGGCTACACCTTC; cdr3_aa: CASSSSIGDYGYTF
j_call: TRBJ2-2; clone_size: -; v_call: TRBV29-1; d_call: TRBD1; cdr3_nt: TGCAGCGCCACGGACAGGGGGGCCGGGGAGCTGTTTTTT; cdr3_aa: CSATDRGAGELFF
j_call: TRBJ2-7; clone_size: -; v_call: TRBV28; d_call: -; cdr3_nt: TGTGCCACCCGGAGGGCCCACGAGCAGTACTTC; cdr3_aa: CATRRAHEQYF
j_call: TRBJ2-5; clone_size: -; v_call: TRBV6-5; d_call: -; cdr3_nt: TGTGCCAGCAGTTACGGGGAAGGGGAGACCCAGTACTTC; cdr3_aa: CASSYGEGETQYF
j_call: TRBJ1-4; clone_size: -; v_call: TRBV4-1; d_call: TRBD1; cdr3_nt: TGCGCCAGCAGCCTGATACAGGGGGCGGAAGAAAAACTGTTTTTT; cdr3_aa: CASSLIQGAEEKLFF
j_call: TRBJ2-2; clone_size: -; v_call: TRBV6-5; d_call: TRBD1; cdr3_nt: TGTGCCAGCAGTCCGACAGGGGCGGGCACCGGGGAGCTGTTTTTT; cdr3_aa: CASSPTGAGTGELFF
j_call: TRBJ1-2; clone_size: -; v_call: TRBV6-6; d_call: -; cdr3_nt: TGTGCCAGCAGTTACCCCCCGGTCGGGTTGTACAGCTACACCTTC; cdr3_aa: CASSYPPVGLYSYTF
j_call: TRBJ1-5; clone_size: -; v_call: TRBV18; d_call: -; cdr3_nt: TGTGCCAGCTCACCTGAGACAGGACCCATTCAGCCCCAGCATTTT; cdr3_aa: CASSPETGPIQPQHF
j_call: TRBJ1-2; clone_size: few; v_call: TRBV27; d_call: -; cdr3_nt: TGTGCCAGCAGTTTAAGGGGTGGCTATGGCTACACCTTC; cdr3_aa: CASSLRGGYGYTF
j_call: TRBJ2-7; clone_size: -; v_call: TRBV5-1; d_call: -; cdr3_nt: TGCGCCAGCAGCTTGGATGGGAGGCCCATCTACGAGCAGTACTTC; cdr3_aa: CASSLDGRPIYEQYF
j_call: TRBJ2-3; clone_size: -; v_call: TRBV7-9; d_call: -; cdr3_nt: TGTGCCAGCAGCCAATCGAGGCTAGTTACGACAGATACGCAGTATTTT; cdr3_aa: CASSQSRLVTTDTQYF
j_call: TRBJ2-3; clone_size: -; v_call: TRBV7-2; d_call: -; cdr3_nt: TGTGCCAGCAGCTCCTGGGTAGGGGAGACAGGTGATACGCAGTATTTT; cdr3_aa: CASSSWVGETGDTQYF
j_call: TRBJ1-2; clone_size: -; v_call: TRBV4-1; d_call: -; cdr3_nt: TGCGCCAGCAGCCAAGTAAGGCAGGTACGGGGCTATGGCTACACCTTC; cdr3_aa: CASSQVRQVRGYGYTF
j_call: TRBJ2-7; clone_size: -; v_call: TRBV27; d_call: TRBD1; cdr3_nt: TGTGCCAGCAGTTTCGGCAGGGGGAAGACCTACGAGCAGTACTTC; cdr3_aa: CASSFGRGKTYEQYF
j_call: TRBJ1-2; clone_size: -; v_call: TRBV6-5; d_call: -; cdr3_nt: TGTGCCAGCAGTACCGGGGGGGCATACTATGGCTACACCTTC; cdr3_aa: CASSTGGAYYGYTF
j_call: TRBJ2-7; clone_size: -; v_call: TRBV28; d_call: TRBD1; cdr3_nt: TGTGCCAGCAGTTTTAATGGGACAGACACCTACGAGCAGTACTTC; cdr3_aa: CASSFNGTDTYEQYF
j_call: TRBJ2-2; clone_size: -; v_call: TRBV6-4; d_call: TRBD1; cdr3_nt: TGTGCCAGCAGTGACTCGGATCCCTGGACAGGGTGGACCGGGGAGCTGTTTTTT; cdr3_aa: CASSDSDPWTGWTGELFF
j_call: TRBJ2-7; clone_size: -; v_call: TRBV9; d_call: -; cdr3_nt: TGTGCCAGCAGCGTAGAGGACTCTCCCTACGAGCAGTACTTC; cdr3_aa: CASSVEDSPYEQYF
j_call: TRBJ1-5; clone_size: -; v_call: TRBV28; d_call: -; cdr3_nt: TGTGCCAGCAGTTTTGATGGGGGATTTAATCAGCCCCAGCATTTT; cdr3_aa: CASSFDGGFNQPQHF
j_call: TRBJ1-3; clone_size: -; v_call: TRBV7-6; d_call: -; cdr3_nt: TGTGCCAGCAGCTTAGCGCCGGGGCATGGAAACACCATATATTTT; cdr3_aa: CASSLAPGHGNTIYF